The 28 T cell receptor beta chains below all came from one sample that was sequenced in a study of shared clonotypes between healthy human individuals. Profiled with immunoSEQ multiplex PCR; TCRdb holds only in-frame clones, not every one. The sample lists approximately 500,000 clones, 95% to 97% occurring once. The material sequenced was naive CD4+ T cells sorted from blood. Subset noted: CD45RA+ positively selected. These receptors came from a woman between 25 and 40 years old in good health.

CDR3: CASSLQYTDTQYF. The CDR3 DNA reads TGTGCCAGCAGTTTACAATACACAGATACGCAGTATTTT. The J gene is TRBJ2-3, the V gene TRBV28; D is ambiguous. Germline V gene lookup returns CDR1 MDHEN and CDR2 SYDVKM. V gave up 2 bases and J gave up 2 bases, with 5 bases separating them. The CDR3 has 13 residues.

The rearrangement links TRBV7-8 to TRBJ2-1; D perhaps matches TRBD2 (6 bases). The CDR3 is 14 amino acids. Trimming left V 7 bases short and J 4 bases short, with 14 bases between. Germline lookup yields CDR1 SGHVS and CDR2 FQNEAQ. CDR3 nucleotides: TGTGCCAGCACCAGACGGGAGCCATACAATGAGCAGTTCTTC. Translated, it gives CASTRREPYNEQFF.

The chain couples TRBV10-3 to TRBJ1-5; the match to TRBD1 covers 9 bases. The J segment lost 7 bases and the V segment lost 6 bases, leaving 10 bases of the junction unmatched. This CDR3 region has 15 residues. Germline-derived CDR1 and CDR2 are ENHRY and SYGVKD. The CDR3 DNA sequence: TGTGCCATCAGGGAGGGACAGGGAGAGGGACAGCCCCAGCATTTT. The encoded protein is CAIREGQGEGQPQHF.

The chain employs TRBV27 and TRBJ2-7; D uncertain. Trimming stripped 5 bases from V and 0 bases from J, with 8 bases between. The germline CDR1 and CDR2 sequences are MNHEY and SMNVEV (reference sequence). The CDR3 contains 13 residues. CDR3 sequence (DNA): TGTGCCAGCAGTCAACAGAGCTCCTACGAGCAGTACTTC. It codes for CASSQQSSYEQYF.

The chain employs TRBV6-5 and TRBJ2-7, with 7 positions matching TRBD1. V gave up 5 bases and J gave up 2 bases; unmatched junction bases: 6. CDR1 is MNHEY and CDR2 is SVGAGI in the germline V gene. The CDR3 loop spans 14 amino acids. The CDR3 bases are TGTGCCAGCAGTAGACAGGGCCCCACCTACGAGCAGTACTTC. Protein product: CASSRQGPTYEQYF.

The CDR3 reads CASSLGEGAYGNTIYF. The CDR3 DNA reads as TGTGCCAGCAGCTTAGGGGAGGGCGCTTATGGAAACACCATATATTTT. V and J are TRBV11-2 and TRBJ1-3, with D unresolved. The V gene's germline CDR1 is SGHAT and CDR2 FQNNGV. Trimming left V 1 base short and J 3 bases short, with 13 bases between. This CDR3 spans 16 amino acids.

The rearrangement joins TRBV11-3 to TRBJ2-1; no definite D call. CDR1 and CDR2 (germline): SGHNT, YENEEA. This CDR3 is 13 amino acids long. V was trimmed by 3 bases and J by 4 bases, leaving 7 bases between them. The CDR3 is CASSLNSYNEQFF. In DNA form, the CDR3 reads TGTGCCAGCAGCTTGAACAGTTACAATGAGCAGTTCTTC.

The chain recombines TRBV4-2 with TRBJ1-3; D remains ambiguous. The CDR3 sequence is 15 residues long. CDR1 is LGHNA and CDR2 is YNFKEQ in the germline V gene. The ends were cut back, 1 base at V and 0 bases at J, with 7 bases in the middle. CDR3 sequence: CASSQVTDSGNTIYF. For the CDR3, the DNA is TGTGCCAGCAGCCAAGTAACCGACTCTGGAAACACCATATATTTT.

This chain joins TRBV10-3 and TRBJ1-2; 9 nucleotides align to TRBD1. Per germline, CDR1 ENHRY and CDR2 SYGVKD. V dropped 6 bases and J dropped 6; count of bases not matched to a gene: 5. The CDR3 contains 13 residues. The CDR3 coding sequence is TGTGCCATCAGATCAACAGGGGGCGATGGCTACACCTTC. Protein product: CAIRSTGGDGYTF.

The chain employs TRBV28 and TRBJ2-5; D not resolved. The assigned J gene may be wrong: the sequence end matches TRBJ2-7 better. Germline CDR1 MDHEN, CDR2 SYDVKM. CDR3 length: 15 residues. The chain's CDR3 is CASSPNPGGSYEQYF. In DNA, the CDR3 is TGTGCCAGCAGTCCAAATCCCGGTGGCTCCTACGAGCAGTACTTC.

The rearrangement links TRBV4-1 to TRBJ1-2, with 7 bases aligning to TRBD1. Germline assignment: CDR1 MGHRA and CDR2 YSYEKL. The junction had 7 bases not matched to a gene; V was cut back by 3 bases and J by 0 bases. This CDR3 is 16 amino acids long. CDR3 nucleotide sequence: TGCGCCAGCAGCCAGAACGACAGGGAGTCTAACTATGGCTACACCTTC. Encoded protein: CASSQNDRESNYGYTF.

The chain couples TRBV28 to TRBJ1-5, with a tentative D call TRBD1 (5 bases). V gave up 4 bases and J gave up 2 bases, with 18 bases separating them. The V gene's germline CDR1 is MDHEN and CDR2 SYDVKM. The CDR3 spans 17 residues. CDR3: CASSSSPGPRGNQPQHF. CDR3 nucleotides: TGTGCCAGCAGTTCATCCCCGGGACCTAGGGGCAATCAGCCCCAGCATTTT.

This chain links TRBV5-1 with TRBJ2-1; possibly TRBD2 for D (6 bases). The CDR3 is 20 residues long. V was trimmed by 0 bases and J by 5 bases, leaving 27 bases between them. Germline V gene data show CDR1 as SGHRS and CDR2 as YFSETQ. The CDR3 is CASSLATFTGPGGTHNEQFF. The CDR3, as DNA: TGCGCCAGCAGCTTGGCTACATTCACCGGGCCTGGAGGGACTCACAATGAGCAGTTCTTC. The complete variable domain, with remaining parts taken from reference TRBV5-1 and TRBJ2-1, reads KAGVTQTPRYLIKTRGQQVTLSCSPISGHRSVSWYQQTPGQGLQFLFEYFSETQRNKGNFPGRFSGRQFSNSRSEMNVSTLELGDSALYLCASSLATFTGPGGTHNEQFFGPGTRLTVL.

The gene calls are TRBV7-9 and TRBJ1-1; D is uncertain. Germline V lookup: CDR1 SEHNR, CDR2 FQNEAQ (reference sequence). V gave up 1 base and J gave up 1 base, with 16 bases separating them. CDR3 size: 17 residues. CDR3 in amino acids: CASSLDPTRPRNTEAFF. The CDR3, as DNA: TGTGCCAGCAGCTTAGACCCTACTAGACCGCGGAACACTGAAGCTTTCTTT.

This clone was counted once. V and J are TRBV15 and TRBJ2-7, with 10 bases matching TRBD1. Losses at the gene ends were 3 bases for V and 1 base for J; bases not matched to a gene: 3. The CDR3 loop spans 15 amino acids. Germline V gene lookup returns CDR1 LNHNV and CDR2 YYDKDF (reference sequence). This CDR3 is CATSSRTGGSYEQYF. CDR3 coding DNA: TGTGCCACCAGCAGTAGGACAGGGGGATCCTACGAGCAGTACTTC.

Comment on this clone: The identical CDR3 is also encoded by other nucleotide sequences in the sample. This rearrangement joins TRBV28 to TRBJ1-6; D is unresolved. Trimming removed 3 bases from V and 6 bases from J, with 3 bases in between. Per the germline V gene, CDR1 is MDHEN and CDR2 is SYDVKM. The CDR3 covers 12 residues. The CDR3 DNA reads TGTGCCAGCAGTTTCGGTAATTCACCCCTCCACTTT. Translated: CASSFGNSPLHF.

This clone was picked up one time. The chain employs TRBV27 and TRBJ2-7, with 8 bases aligning to TRBD1. CDR3 length equals 15 residues. V gave up 3 bases and J gave up 1 base; unmatched junction bases: 5. CDR1 and CDR2 (germline): MNHEY, SMNVEV (reference sequence). CDR3 in amino acids: CASSFDRGLSYEQYF. CDR3 in DNA: TGTGCCAGCAGTTTCGACAGGGGTTTATCCTACGAGCAGTACTTC.

This chain connects TRBV5-1 to TRBJ2-7; no clear D. The V gene's germline CDR1 is SGHRS and CDR2 YFSETQ. Deletions cut 5 bases from V and 5 bases from J, with 8 bases between. The CDR3 length is 11 residues. The CDR3: CASSTENEQYF. CDR3 DNA sequence: TGCGCCAGCAGTACGGAGAACGAGCAGTACTTC.

The chain is built from TRBV30 and TRBJ1-4, with 7 bases identical to TRBD1. This CDR3 spans 15 amino acids. Trimming removed 5 bases from V and 5 bases from J; junction bases left unmatched: 11. Germline V CDR1 and CDR2: GTSNPN, SVGIG (reference sequence). The CDR3 protein is CAWDRNRGVNEKLFF. The CDR3 DNA sequence: TGTGCCTGGGACCGAAACAGGGGAGTAAATGAAAAACTGTTTTTT.

This sequence joins TRBV5-1 and TRBJ1-5; D remains unclear. CDR3 length: 17 residues. Germline values: CDR1 SGHRS, CDR2 YFSETQ. Trimming shortened V by 0 bases and J by 5 bases, and 18 bases separated the two germline ends. CDR3 sequence (DNA): TGCGCCAGCAGCTTGGAGAGTCATACGTGGGCTCATCAGCCCCAGCATTTT. This codes for CASSLESHTWAHQPQHF.

The V call is TRBV6-5, the J call TRBJ2-7, with 7 positions matching TRBD1. The germline gives CDR1 MNHEY, CDR2 SVGAGI. The CDR3 extends over 14 amino acids. The ends lost 5 bases at V and 4 bases at J; junction bases unmatched: 8. The CDR3 reads CASSTYRGPYEQYF. DNA for the CDR3: TGTGCCAGCAGTACCTACAGGGGTCCGTACGAGCAGTACTTC.

This rearrangement joins TRBV6-4 to TRBJ2-3; 8 bases fit TRBD1. The CDR3 contains 16 residues. Germline V gene lookup returns CDR1 MRHNA and CDR2 SNTAGT. V gave up 5 bases and J gave up 4 bases; unmatched junction bases: 11. CDR3 in amino acids: CASSPQGASFADTQYF. The CDR3 DNA sequence: TGTGCCAGCAGTCCGCAGGGGGCATCTTTCGCAGATACGCAGTATTTT.

The J gene is TRBJ1-4, the V gene TRBV11-2, with D possibly TRBD1 on 5 matching bases. The CDR3 contains 13 residues. CDR1 and CDR2 from the germline V gene are SGHAT and FQNNGV. The V end was cut by 3 bases, the J end by 8 bases, with 10 bases between. The CDR3 protein is CASSFGGREKLFF. Written as DNA, the CDR3 is TGTGCCAGCAGCTTCGGGGGGAGGGAAAAACTGTTTTTT.

The chain carries TRBV28 and TRBJ2-7, with a tentative D call TRBD1 (6 bases). Trimming shortened V by 6 bases and J by 4 bases, and 10 bases separated the two germline ends. The CDR3 length is 12 residues. In germline, CDR1 is MDHEN, CDR2 SYDVKM. The CDR3 protein is CASRPQGYEQYF. CDR3 nucleotide sequence: TGTGCCAGCAGACCACAGGGTTACGAGCAGTACTTC.

CDR3 DNA: TGTGCCAGCAGTTTGGGAGACTATCAGCCCCAGCATTTT. Protein product: CASSLGDYQPQHF. The chain carries TRBV28 and TRBJ1-5; D unclear. The V and J ends lost 3 bases and 5 bases respectively, with 8 bases between them. The CDR3 contains 13 residues. Per germline, CDR1 MDHEN and CDR2 SYDVKM. Combining the CDR3 with reference TRBV28 and TRBJ1-5 gives the whole variable domain DVKVTQSSRYLVKRTGEKVFLECVQDMDHENMFWYRQDPGLGLRLIYFSYDVKMKEKGDIPEGYSVSREKKERFSLILESASTNQTSMYLCASSLGDYQPQHFGDGTRLSIL.

The chain uses TRBV19 and TRBJ2-7; D uncertain. The CDR3 runs to 13 residues. Germline CDR1 and CDR2: LNHDA and SQIVND (reference sequence). Trimming took 2 bases from V and 3 from J, leaving 8 bases between them. The CDR3 reads CASSIQRYYEQYF. CDR3 DNA sequence: TGTGCCAGTAGTATACAGCGATACTACGAGCAGTACTTC.

The J gene is TRBJ2-2, the V gene TRBV29-1, with D possibly being TRBD1 (6 bases). Germline V gene lookup returns CDR1 SQVTM and CDR2 ANQGSEA. Trimming left V 7 bases short and J 4 bases short, with 13 bases between. The CDR3 is made up of 13 amino acids. The DNA of the CDR3 is TGCAGCGGTGGGACATCTTTCACCGGGGAGCTGTTTTTT. Translated: CSGGTSFTGELFF.

The chain couples TRBV9 to TRBJ2-3, with a weak D call TRBD2 (6 bases). Per germline, CDR1 SGDLS and CDR2 YYNGEE. V gave up 1 base and J gave up 3 bases, with 15 bases separating them. This CDR3 comprises 16 residues. CDR3 in amino acids: CASSVNPRERTDTQYF. The CDR3 coding sequence is TGTGCCAGCAGCGTAAATCCCCGGGAGCGGACAGATACGCAGTATTTT.